This T cell receptor beta chain was captured in a study of OX40 agonist ivuxolimab in advanced cancers. Study-wide background: The patients received ivuxolimab by intravenous route every 2 weeks at 0.01 to 10 mg/kg.

Trimming removed 5 bases from V and 0 bases from J; junction bases left unmatched: 24. This CDR3 region has 23 residues. Germline values: CDR1 MDHEN, CDR2 SYDVKM. Profiling relied on immunoSEQ multiplex PCR, and the TCRdb table lists in-frame clones only, not all of them. The top ten clones hold approximately 30% of a sample with tens of thousands of clones, about 86% of them seen once. The sequences come from CD4+ or CD8+ T cells sorted from blood, collected in a trial of the OX40 agonist ivuxolimab. The receptor was derived from an adult with an advanced solid tumor such as melanoma, head and neck, liver or kidney cancer. V gene TRBV28 combines with J gene TRBJ2-1; 11 bases agree with TRBD2. CDR3 coding DNA: TGTGCCAGCAGTCCCCCTCGCTGGGGATCCCTAGCGGGGGGTACGAGCTCCTACAATGAGCAGTTCTTC. Translated: CASSPPRWGSLAGGTSSYNEQFF.